The subject of this entry is one T cell receptor (beta chain). The germline CDR1 and CDR2 sequences are MNHEY and SVGEGT. The CDR3 loop spans 14 amino acids. V shed 6 bases and J shed 1 base, with 12 bases lying between them. Per the original methods: Cell counts per sample came from amplifying reference gene primers. Clones were sequenced by immunoSEQ multiplex PCR, and TCRdb holds only the in-frame ones, with some missing. V and J calls and clone size are copied from that table; D and trimming were computed from the DNA. This table has about 160,000 clones, around four fifths appearing once. These data belong to a study of blood T cell repertoires in COVID-19. Whole-study context: From T cells, B-cell-depleted T cells, or PBMCs came the material, which was cDNA or gDNA.

The chain couples TRBV6-2 or TRBV6-3 to TRBJ2-5; possibly TRBD1 for D (6 bases). The receptor was derived from a man between 65 and 85 years old with acute or convalescent COVID-19. The sequenced sample consisted of peripheral blood. The CDR3 spells CASSHGQFQETQYF. As DNA, the CDR3 is TGTGCCAGCAGCCACGGACAGTTCCAAGAGACCCAGTACTTC.